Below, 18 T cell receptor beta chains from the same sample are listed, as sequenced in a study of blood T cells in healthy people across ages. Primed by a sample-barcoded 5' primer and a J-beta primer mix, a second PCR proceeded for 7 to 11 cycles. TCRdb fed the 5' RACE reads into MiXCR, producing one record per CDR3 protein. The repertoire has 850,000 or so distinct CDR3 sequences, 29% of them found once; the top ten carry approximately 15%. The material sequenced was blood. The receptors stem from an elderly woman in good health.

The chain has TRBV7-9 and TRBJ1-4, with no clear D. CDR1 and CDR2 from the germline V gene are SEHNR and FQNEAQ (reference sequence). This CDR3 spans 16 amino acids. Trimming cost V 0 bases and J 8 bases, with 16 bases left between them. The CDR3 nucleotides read TGTGCCAGCAGCTTAGCAGTCAAGGGTTTAGGGGAAAAACTGTTTTTT. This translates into CASSLAVKGLGEKLFF.

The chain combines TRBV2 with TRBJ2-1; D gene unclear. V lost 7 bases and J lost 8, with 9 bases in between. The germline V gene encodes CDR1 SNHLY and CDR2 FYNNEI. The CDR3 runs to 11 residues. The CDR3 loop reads CASKVSDEQFF. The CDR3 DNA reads TGTGCCAGCAAGGTTTCCGATGAGCAGTTCTTC.

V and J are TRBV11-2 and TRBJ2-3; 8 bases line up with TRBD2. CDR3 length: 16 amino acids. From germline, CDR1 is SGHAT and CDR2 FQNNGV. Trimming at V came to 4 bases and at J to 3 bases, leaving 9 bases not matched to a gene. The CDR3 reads CASSSLGGGRTDTQYF. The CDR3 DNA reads TGTGCCAGCAGCTCTCTCGGCGGGGGGAGGACAGATACGCAGTATTTT.

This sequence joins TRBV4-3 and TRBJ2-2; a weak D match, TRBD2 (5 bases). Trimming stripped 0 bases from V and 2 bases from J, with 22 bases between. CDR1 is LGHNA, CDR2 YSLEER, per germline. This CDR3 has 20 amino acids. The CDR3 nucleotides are TGCGCCAGCAGCCAAGATATAAGGTCAGAGCGGAGCGCAAACACCGGGGAGCTGTTTTTT. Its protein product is CASSQDIRSERSANTGELFF.

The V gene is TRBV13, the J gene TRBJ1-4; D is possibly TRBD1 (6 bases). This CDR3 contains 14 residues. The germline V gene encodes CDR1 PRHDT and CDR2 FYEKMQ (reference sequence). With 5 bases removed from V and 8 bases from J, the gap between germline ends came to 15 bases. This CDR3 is CASSRYRVREKLFF. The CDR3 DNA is TGTGCCAGCAGCAGGTACAGGGTTAGGGAAAAACTGTTTTTT.

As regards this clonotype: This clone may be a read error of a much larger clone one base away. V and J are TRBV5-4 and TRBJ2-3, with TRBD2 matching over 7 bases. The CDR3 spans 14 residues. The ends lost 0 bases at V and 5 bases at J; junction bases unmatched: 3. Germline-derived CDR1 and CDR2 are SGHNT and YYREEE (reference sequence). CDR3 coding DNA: TGTGCCAGCAGCTTGGTGCTAGCGGAAGATACGCAGTATTTT. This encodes CASSLVLAEDTQYF.

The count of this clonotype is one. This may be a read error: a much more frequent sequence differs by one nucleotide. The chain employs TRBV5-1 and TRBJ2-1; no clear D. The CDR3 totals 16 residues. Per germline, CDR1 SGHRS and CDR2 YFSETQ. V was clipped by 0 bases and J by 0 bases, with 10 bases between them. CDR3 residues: CASSLAALSSYNEQFF. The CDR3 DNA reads TGCGCCAGCAGCTTGGCCGCGCTGAGCTCCTACAATGAGCAGTTCTTC.

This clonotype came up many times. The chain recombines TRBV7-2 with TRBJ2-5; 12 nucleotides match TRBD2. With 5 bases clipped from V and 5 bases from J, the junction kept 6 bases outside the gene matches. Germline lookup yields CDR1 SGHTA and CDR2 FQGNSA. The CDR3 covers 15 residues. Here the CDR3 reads CASSDGLAGSETQYF. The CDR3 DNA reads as TGTGCCAGCAGCGATGGACTAGCGGGGTCCGAGACCCAGTACTTC.

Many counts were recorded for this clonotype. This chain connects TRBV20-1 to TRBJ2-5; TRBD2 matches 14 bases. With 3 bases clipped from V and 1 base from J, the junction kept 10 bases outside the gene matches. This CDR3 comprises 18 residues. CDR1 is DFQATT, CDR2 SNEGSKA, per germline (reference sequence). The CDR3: CSASRLAGGLMGQETQYF. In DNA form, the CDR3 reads TGCAGTGCTAGCAGACTAGCGGGGGGGCTGATGGGCCAAGAGACCCAGTACTTC.

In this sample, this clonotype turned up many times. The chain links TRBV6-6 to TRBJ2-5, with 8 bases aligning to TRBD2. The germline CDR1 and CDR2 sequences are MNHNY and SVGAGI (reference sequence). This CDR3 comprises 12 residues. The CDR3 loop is CSSGETQETQYF. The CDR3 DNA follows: TGTAGTAGCGGGGAGACCCAAGAGACCCAGTACTTC.

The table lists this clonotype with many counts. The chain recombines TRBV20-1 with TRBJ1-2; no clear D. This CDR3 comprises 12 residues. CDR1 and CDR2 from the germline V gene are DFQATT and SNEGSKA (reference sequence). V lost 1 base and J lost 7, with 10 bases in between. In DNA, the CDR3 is TGCAGTGCTAGAGTGGAGGCTGCTGGCTACACCTTC. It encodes CSARVEAAGYTF.

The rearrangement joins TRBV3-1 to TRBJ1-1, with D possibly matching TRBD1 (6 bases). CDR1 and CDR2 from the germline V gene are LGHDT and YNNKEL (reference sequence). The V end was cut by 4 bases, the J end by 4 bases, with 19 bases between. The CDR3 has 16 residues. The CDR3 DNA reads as TGTGCCAGCAGCCCGGGACACCTCCTGATCGGCACTGAAGCTTTCTTT. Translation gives CASSPGHLLIGTEAFF.

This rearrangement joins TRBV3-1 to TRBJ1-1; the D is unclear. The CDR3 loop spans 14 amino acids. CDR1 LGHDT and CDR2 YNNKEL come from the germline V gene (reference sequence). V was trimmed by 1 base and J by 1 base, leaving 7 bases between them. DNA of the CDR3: TGTGCCAGCAGCCAAGTTCAGGAGAACACTGAAGCTTTCTTT. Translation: CASSQVQENTEAFF.

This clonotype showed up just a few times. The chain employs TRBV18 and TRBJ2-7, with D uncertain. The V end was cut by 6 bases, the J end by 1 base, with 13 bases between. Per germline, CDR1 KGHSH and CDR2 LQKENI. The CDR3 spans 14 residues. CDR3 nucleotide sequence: TGTGCCAGCTCCGAGGCAGCCGCTTCCTACGAGCAGTACTTC. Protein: CASSEAAASYEQYF.

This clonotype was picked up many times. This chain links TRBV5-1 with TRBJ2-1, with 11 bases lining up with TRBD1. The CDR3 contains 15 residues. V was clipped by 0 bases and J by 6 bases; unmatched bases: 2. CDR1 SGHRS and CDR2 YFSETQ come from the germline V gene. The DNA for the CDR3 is TGCGCCAGCAGCTTGGGGGGACAGGGGGGCAATGAGCAGTTCTTC. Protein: CASSLGGQGGNEQFF.

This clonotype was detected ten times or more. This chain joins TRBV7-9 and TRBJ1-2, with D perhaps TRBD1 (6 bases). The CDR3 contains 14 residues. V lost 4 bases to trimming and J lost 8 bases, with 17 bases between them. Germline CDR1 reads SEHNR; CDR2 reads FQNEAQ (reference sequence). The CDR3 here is CASSSRGGEQGYTF. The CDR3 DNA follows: TGTGCCAGCAGCTCGCGTGGGGGCGAACAGGGCTACACCTTC.

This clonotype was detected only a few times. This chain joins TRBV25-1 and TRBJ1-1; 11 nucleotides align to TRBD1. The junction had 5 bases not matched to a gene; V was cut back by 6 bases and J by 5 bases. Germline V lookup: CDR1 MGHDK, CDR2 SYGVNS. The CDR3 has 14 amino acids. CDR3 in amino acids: CASRDRGHGTEAFF. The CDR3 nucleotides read TGTGCCAGCAGGGACAGGGGGCATGGGACTGAAGCTTTCTTT.

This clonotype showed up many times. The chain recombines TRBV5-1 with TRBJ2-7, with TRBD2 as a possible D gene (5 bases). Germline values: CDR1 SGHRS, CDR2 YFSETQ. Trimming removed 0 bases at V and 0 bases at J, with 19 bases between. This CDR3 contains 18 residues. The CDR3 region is CASSLAGRSGKSSYEQYF. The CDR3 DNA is TGCGCCAGCAGCTTGGCTGGACGGTCGGGGAAGAGCTCCTACGAGCAGTACTTC.